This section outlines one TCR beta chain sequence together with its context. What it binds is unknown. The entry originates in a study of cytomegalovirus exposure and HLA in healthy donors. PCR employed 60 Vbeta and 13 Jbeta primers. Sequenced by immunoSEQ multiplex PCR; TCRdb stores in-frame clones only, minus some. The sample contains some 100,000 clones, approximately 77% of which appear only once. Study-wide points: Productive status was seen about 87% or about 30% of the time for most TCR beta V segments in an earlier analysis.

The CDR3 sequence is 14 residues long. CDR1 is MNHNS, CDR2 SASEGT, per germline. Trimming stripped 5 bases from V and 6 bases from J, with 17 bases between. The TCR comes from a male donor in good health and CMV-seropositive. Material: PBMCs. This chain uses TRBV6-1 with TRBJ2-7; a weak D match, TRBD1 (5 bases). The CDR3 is CASSPGQERREQYF. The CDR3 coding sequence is TGTGCCAGCAGTCCAGGACAAGAAAGGCGCGAGCAGTACTTC.